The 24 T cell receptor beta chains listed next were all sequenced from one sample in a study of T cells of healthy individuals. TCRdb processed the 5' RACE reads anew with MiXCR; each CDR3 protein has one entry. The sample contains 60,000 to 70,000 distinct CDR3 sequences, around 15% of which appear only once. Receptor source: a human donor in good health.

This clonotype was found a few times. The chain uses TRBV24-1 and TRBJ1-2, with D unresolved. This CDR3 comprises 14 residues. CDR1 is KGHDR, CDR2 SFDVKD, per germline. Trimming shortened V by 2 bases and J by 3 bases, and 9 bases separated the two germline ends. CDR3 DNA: TGTGCCACCAGTGATTCCCTGTTGGACTATGGCTACACCTTC. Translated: CATSDSLLDYGYTF.

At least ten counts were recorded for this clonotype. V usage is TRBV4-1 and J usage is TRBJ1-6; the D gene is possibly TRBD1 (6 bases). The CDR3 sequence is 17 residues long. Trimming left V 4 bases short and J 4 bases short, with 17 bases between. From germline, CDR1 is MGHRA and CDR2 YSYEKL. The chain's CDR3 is CASSRGQDRSYNSPLHF. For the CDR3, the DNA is TGCGCCAGCAGCCGGGGGCAGGATCGCTCTTATAATTCACCCCTCCACTTT.

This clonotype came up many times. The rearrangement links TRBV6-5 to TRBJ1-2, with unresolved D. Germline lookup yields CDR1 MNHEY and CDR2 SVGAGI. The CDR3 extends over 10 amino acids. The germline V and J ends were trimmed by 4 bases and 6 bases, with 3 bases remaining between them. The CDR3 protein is CASSFHGYTF. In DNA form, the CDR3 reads TGTGCCAGCAGTTTCCATGGCTACACCTTC.

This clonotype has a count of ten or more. The CDR3 protein is CSANKWDNSYEQYF. The CDR3 region has the DNA TGCAGTGCTAATAAATGGGACAATTCTTACGAGCAGTACTTC. This chain uses TRBV20-1 with TRBJ2-7; perhaps TRBD1 as D (6 bases). Per the germline V gene, CDR1 is DFQATT and CDR2 is SNEGSKA (reference sequence). The CDR3 covers 14 residues. Trimming took 4 bases from V and 4 from J, leaving 17 bases between them.

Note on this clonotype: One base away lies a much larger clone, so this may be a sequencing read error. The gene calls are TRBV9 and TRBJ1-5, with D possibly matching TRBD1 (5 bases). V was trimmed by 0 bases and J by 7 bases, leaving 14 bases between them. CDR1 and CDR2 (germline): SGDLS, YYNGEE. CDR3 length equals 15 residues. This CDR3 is CASSVDGDEYQPQHF. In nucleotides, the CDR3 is TGTGCCAGCAGCGTAGACGGGGACGAATACCAGCCCCAGCATTTT.

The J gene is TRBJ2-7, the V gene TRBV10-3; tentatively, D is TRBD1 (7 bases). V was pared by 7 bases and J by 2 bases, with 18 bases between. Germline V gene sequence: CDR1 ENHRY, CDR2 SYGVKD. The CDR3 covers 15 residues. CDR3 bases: TGTGCCATCATGGAGGCGGGGACAGCAACCTACGAGCAGTACTTC. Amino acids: CAIMEAGTATYEQYF.

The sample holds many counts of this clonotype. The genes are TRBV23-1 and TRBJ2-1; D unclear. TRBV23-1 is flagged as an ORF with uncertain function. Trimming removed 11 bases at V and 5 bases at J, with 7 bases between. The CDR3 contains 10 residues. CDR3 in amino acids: CAPPHNEQFF. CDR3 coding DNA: TGCGCCCCTCCGCACAATGAGCAGTTCTTC.

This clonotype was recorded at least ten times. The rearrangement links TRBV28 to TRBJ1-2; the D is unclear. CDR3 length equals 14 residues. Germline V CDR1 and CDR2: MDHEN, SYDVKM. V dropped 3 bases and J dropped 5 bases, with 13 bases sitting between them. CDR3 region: CASSLLSKGYGYTF. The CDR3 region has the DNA TGTGCCAGCAGTTTGTTGTCCAAGGGATATGGCTACACCTTC.

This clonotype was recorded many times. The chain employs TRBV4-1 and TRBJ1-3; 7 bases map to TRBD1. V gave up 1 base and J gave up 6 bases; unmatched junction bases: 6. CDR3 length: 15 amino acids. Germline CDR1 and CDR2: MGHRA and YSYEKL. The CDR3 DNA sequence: TGCGCCAGCAGCCAAGGACAGGGATCAGTAAACACCATATATTTT. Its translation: CASSQGQGSVNTIYF.

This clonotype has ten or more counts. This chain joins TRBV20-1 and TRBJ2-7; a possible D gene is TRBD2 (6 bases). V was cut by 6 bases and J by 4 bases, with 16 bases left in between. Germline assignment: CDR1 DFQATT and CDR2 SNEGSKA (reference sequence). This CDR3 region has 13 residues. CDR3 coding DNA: TGCAGTGCCATGGGTCGGAGGGAGTACGAGCAGTACTTC. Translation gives CSAMGRREYEQYF.

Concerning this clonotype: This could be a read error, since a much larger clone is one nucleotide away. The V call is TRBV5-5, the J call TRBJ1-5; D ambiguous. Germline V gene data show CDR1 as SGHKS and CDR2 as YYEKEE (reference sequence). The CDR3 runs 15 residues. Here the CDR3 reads CASSSTGYSNQPQNF. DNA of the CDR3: TGTGCCAGCAGTTCCACCGGTTATAGCAATCAGCCCCAGAATTTT.

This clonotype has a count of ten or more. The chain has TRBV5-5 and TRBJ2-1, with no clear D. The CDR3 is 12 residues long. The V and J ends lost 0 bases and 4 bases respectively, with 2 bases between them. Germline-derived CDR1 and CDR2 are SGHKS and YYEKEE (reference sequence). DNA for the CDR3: TGTGCCAGCAGCTTGGAATACAATGAGCAGTTCTTC. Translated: CASSLEYNEQFF.

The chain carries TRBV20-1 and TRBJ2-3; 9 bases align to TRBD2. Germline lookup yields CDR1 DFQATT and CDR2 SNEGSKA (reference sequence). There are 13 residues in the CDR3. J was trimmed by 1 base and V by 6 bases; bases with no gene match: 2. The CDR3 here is CSAEREGTDTQYF. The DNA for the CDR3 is TGCAGTGCCGAGCGGGAGGGCACAGATACGCAGTATTTT.

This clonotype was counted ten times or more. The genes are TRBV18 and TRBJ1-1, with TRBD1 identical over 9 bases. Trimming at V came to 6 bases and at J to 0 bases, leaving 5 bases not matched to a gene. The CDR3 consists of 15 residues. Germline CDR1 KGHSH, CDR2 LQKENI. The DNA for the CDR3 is TGTGCCAGCTCCTCAGGGACAGGGTTGAACACTGAAGCTTTCTTT. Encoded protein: CASSSGTGLNTEAFF.

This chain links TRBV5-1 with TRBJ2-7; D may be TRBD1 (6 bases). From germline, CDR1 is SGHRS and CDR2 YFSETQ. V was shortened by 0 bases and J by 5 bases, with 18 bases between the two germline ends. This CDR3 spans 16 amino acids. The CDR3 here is CASSLGNRVGSDEQYF. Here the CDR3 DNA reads TGCGCCAGCAGCTTGGGTAACAGGGTCGGGTCTGACGAGCAGTACTTC.

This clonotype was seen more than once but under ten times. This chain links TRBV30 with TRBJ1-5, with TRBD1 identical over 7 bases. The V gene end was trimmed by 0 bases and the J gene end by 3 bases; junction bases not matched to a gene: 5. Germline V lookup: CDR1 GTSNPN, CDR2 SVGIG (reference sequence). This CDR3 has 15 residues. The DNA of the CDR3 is TGTGCCTGGAGTGTACAACAGGGGCTCAATCAGCCCCAGCATTTT. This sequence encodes CAWSVQQGLNQPQHF.

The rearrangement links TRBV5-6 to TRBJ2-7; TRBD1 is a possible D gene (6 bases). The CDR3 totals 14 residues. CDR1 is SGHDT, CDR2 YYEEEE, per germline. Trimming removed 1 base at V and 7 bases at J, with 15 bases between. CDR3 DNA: TGTGCCAGCAGCTTGCCGGGGAACAGGGAAGAGCAGTACTTC. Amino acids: CASSLPGNREEQYF.

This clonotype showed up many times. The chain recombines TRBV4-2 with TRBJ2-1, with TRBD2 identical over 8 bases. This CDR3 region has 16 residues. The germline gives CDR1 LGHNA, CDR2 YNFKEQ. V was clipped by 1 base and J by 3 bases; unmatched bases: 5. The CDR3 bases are TGTGCCAGCAGCCAAGGTGGGACTAGGGTCTACAATGAGCAGTTCTTC. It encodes CASSQGGTRVYNEQFF.

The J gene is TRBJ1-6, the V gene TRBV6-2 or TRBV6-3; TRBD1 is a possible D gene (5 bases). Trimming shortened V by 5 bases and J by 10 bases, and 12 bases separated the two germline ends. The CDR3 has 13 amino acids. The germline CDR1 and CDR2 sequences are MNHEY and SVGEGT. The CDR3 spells CASSPGQDSPLHF. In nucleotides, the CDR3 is TGTGCCAGCAGTCCTGGACAAGACTCACCCCTCCACTTT.

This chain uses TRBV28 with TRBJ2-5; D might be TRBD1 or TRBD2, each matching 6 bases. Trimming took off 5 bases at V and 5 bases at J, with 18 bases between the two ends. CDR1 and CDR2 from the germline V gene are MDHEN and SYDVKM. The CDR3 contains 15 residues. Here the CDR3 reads CASSHPWGADETQYF. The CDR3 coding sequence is TGTGCCAGCAGTCATCCTTGGGGGGCCGATGAGACCCAGTACTTC. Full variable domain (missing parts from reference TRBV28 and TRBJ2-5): DVKVTQSSRYLVKRTGEKVFLECVQDMDHENMFWYRQDPGLGLRLIYFSYDVKMKEKGDIPEGYSVSREKKERFSLILESASTNQTSMYLCASSHPWGADETQYFGPGTRLLVL.

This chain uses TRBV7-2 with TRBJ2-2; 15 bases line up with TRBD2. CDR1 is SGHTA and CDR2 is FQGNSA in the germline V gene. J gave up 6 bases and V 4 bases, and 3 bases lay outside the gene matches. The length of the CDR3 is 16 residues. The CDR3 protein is CASSSGLAGGPGELFF. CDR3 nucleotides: TGTGCCAGCAGCTCCGGACTAGCGGGAGGGCCCGGGGAGCTGTTTTTT. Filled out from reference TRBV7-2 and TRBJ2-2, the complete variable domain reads GAGVSQSPSNKVTEKGKDVELRCDPISGHTALYWYRQSLGQGLEFLIYFQGNSAPDKSGLPSDRFSAERTGGSVSTLTIQRTQQEDSAVYLCASSSGLAGGPGELFFGEGSRLTVL.

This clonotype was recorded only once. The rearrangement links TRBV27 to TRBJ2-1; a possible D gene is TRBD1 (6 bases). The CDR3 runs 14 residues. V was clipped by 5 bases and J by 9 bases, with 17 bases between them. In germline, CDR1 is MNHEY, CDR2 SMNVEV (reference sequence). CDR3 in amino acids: CASSQYPQGTEQFF. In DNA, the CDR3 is TGTGCCAGCAGTCAATACCCACAGGGCACTGAGCAGTTCTTC.

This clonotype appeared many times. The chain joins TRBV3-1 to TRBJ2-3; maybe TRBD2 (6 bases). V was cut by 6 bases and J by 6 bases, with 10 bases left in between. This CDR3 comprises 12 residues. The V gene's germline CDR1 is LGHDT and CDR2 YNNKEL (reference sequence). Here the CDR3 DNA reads TGTGCCAGCAGTTTCAGCGGGGATACGCAGTATTTT. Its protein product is CASSFSGDTQYF.

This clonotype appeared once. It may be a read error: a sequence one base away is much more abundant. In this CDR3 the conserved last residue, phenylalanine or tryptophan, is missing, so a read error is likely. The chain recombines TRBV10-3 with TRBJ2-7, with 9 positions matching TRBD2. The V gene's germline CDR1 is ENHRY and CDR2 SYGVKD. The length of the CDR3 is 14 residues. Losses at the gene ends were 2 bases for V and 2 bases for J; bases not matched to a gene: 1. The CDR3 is CAISERTSAYEQYY. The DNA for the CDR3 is TGTGCCATCAGTGAGAGGACTAGCGCCTACGAGCAGTACTAC.